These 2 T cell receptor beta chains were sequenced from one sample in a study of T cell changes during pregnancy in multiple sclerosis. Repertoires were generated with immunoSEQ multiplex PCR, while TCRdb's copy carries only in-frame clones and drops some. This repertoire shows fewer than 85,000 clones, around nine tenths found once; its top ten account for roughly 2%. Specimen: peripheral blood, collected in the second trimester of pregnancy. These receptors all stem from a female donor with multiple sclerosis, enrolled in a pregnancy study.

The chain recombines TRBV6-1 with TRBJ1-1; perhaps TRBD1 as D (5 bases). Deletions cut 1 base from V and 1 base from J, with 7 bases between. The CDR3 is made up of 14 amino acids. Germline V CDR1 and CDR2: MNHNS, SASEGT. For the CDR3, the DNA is TGTGCCAGCAGTGAAGAGGGGCAGAACACTGAAGCTTTCTTT. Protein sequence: CASSEEGQNTEAFF.

The CDR3, as DNA: TGTGCCAGCAGGAAGACCGGGACTAGCACAGATACGCAGTATTTT. This gives the protein CASRKTGTSTDTQYF. The rearrangement joins TRBV6-5 to TRBJ2-3, with D possibly being TRBD2 (6 bases). The CDR3 totals 15 residues. Germline V lookup: CDR1 MNHEY, CDR2 SVGAGI. The ends were cut back, 6 bases at V and 0 bases at J, with 13 bases in the middle.